These 5 T cell receptor beta chains came from one sample sequenced in a study of cytomegalovirus exposure and HLA in healthy donors. PCR employed 60 Vbeta and 13 Jbeta primers. Data came from immunoSEQ multiplex PCR; TCRdb stores just in-frame clones and leaves some out. Here the sample spans 150,000 to 200,000 clones, roughly 79% being singletons. Source material: PBMCs. These receptors were collected from a man between 50 and 59 years old in good health and CMV-seropositive.

This clone was picked up one time. V gene TRBV10-3 combines with J gene TRBJ1-1, with D perhaps TRBD1 (5 bases). Germline V CDR1 and CDR2: ENHRY, SYGVKD. The V and J ends lost 0 bases and 6 bases respectively, with 11 bases between them. The CDR3 runs to 14 residues. Here the CDR3 DNA reads TGTGCCATCAGTGAGTCCCGGGGGGTCGCTGAAGCTTTCTTT. Protein: CAISESRGVAEAFF.

A few counts support this clone. The chain has TRBV5-5 and TRBJ2-5; D remains ambiguous. The CDR3 runs 12 residues. Germline V gene data show CDR1 as SGHKS and CDR2 as YYEKEE (reference sequence). The V gene lost 3 bases and the J gene lost 5 bases, with 8 bases spanning the gap. CDR3 residues: CASSWPQETQYF. The CDR3 bases are TGTGCCAGCAGCTGGCCCCAGGAGACCCAGTACTTC.

This sequence joins TRBV7-2 and TRBJ2-5; D may be TRBD1 (6 bases). This CDR3 is built from 16 residues. CDR1 and CDR2 from the germline V gene are SGHTA and FQGNSA. V was trimmed by 1 base and J by 4 bases, leaving 16 bases between them. As DNA, the CDR3 is TGTGCCAGCAGCTTAGTGGCGCAGGGGCGACGAGAGACCCAGTACTTC. It is translated as CASSLVAQGRRETQYF.

J is TRBJ2-5 and V is TRBV10-3; the D gene is possibly TRBD2 (6 bases). Looked up from germline, CDR1 is ENHRY and CDR2 is SYGVKD. V lost 3 bases, J lost 4 bases, and 12 bases lay in between. The CDR3 is made up of 14 amino acids. CDR3 sequence: CAISEGGERETQYF. CDR3 DNA: TGTGCCATCAGTGAAGGCGGGGAGCGAGAGACCCAGTACTTC.

This clone showed up just once. CDR3 sequence reads: CASSLGQGWNSPLHF. The CDR3 DNA reads as TGTGCCAGCAGCTTAGGGCAGGGATGGAATTCACCCCTCCACTTT. The chain has TRBV7-9 and TRBJ1-6; tentative D call: TRBD1 (5 bases). CDR1 SEHNR and CDR2 FQNEAQ come from the germline V gene (reference sequence). The CDR3 has 15 amino acids. Trimming took off 1 base at V and 7 bases at J, with 11 bases between the two ends.